The 20 T cell receptor beta chains below all came from one sample that was sequenced in a study of persistence of HIV-infected CD4 T cells. This was the immunoSEQ version 4 assay in survey mode. Data came from immunoSEQ multiplex PCR; TCRdb stores just in-frame clones and leaves some out. The sample gives roughly 35,000 clones, approximately 78% of which show up once; around 0.88% is in the top ten. These receptors lack a known antigen. The stimulus was an HIV-1 Gag 15-mer peptide pool, roughly 1 ug/peptide/mL. Sorted nonresponding memory CD4+ T cells were CD40L-negative, CD69-negative, CD45RO-high. The sample consisted of cultured CD4+ T cells from PBMCs, taken from a patient who received antiretroviral therapy. The receptor set was obtained from an adult with HIV. The donor label of this sample is uncertain.

The chain employs TRBV5-6 and TRBJ2-1, with D maybe TRBD1 (6 bases). Germline lookup yields CDR1 SGHDT and CDR2 YYEEEE. Deletions cut 3 bases from V and 2 bases from J, with 12 bases between. The CDR3 is 15 residues long. The CDR3: CASSSPGQPYNEQFF. In DNA form, the CDR3 reads TGTGCCAGCAGCTCGCCTGGACAGCCCTACAATGAGCAGTTCTTC.

This clone was counted a few times. The gene calls are TRBV18 and TRBJ2-6, with a weak D call TRBD2 (6 bases). The V end was cut by 1 base, the J end by 0 bases, with 13 bases between. CDR3 size: 18 residues. Looked up from germline, CDR1 is KGHSH and CDR2 is LQKENI. The CDR3 here is CASSPRGAAISGANVLTF. CDR3 sequence (DNA): TGTGCCAGCTCACCACGCGGGGCAGCCATCTCTGGGGCCAACGTCCTGACTTTC. The full variable domain, rest sourced from reference TRBV18 and TRBJ2-6, is NAGVMQNPRHLVRRRGQEARLRCSPMKGHSHVYWYRQLPEEGLKFMVYLQKENIIDESGMPKERFSAEFPKEGPSILRIQQVVRGDSAAYFCASSPRGAAISGANVLTFGAGSRLTVL.

This chain connects TRBV27 to TRBJ2-7, with 8 positions matching TRBD1. V was clipped by 5 bases and J by 3 bases; unmatched bases: 6. The CDR3 consists of 14 residues. Germline CDR1 reads MNHEY; CDR2 reads SMNVEV (reference sequence). The CDR3 spells CASSADRVNYEQYF. CDR3 bases: TGTGCCAGCAGTGCGGACAGGGTGAACTACGAGCAGTACTTC.

The V call is TRBV3-1 (or the pseudogene TRBV3-2), the J call TRBJ1-3, with 8 bases that match TRBD1. V lost 2 bases to trimming and J lost 0 bases; unmatched junction nucleotides: 6. This CDR3 contains 17 residues. Germline V gives CDR1 LGHDT, CDR2 YNNKEL (reference sequence). The CDR3 protein is CASSQPGTGPSGNTIYF. The CDR3 DNA sequence: TGTGCCAGCAGCCAACCCGGGACAGGTCCCTCTGGAAACACCATATATTTT.

Remarks on this clone: The sample has other DNA sequences that encode this CDR3 too. This chain joins TRBV6-2 or TRBV6-3 and TRBJ2-5; no reliable D call. This CDR3 is built from 13 residues. Trimming cost V 2 bases and J 5 bases, with 9 bases left between them. Germline V gene lookup returns CDR1 MNHEY and CDR2 SVGEGT. CDR3 residues: CASSYRAGETQYF. The CDR3 bases are TGTGCCAGCAGTTACAGGGCCGGGGAGACCCAGTACTTC.

The rearrangement joins TRBV5-1 to TRBJ1-6, with D hard to call. V dropped 0 bases and J dropped 12 bases, with 13 bases sitting between them. The germline V gene encodes CDR1 SGHRS and CDR2 YFSETQ. The CDR3 spans 14 residues. CDR3 in amino acids: CASSLEAGVGPLHF. CDR3 nucleotide sequence: TGCGCCAGCAGCTTGGAGGCCGGAGTTGGACCCCTCCACTTT.

This rearrangement joins TRBV30 to TRBJ1-6; D gene unclear. Germline values: CDR1 GTSNPN, CDR2 SVGIG (reference sequence). CDR3 length: 15 amino acids. The V gene lost 1 base and the J gene lost 0 bases, with 7 bases spanning the gap. CDR3 in DNA: TGTGCCTGGAGTGGGAAGAGCTCCTATAATTCACCCCTCCACTTT. Translation: CAWSGKSSYNSPLHF.

The rearrangement joins TRBV10-1 to TRBJ1-1; D unresolved. The CDR3 length is 11 residues. Trimming pared 8 bases from V and 6 bases from J, leaving 10 bases between. The germline gives CDR1 WNHNN, CDR2 SYGVQD (reference sequence). The CDR3 DNA reads as TGCGCCAGCCGCCTCTGGTCTGAAGCTTTCTTT. Translated: CASRLWSEAFF.

The gene calls are TRBV3-1 (or the pseudogene TRBV3-2) and TRBJ1-3; D might be TRBD1 (6 bases). Trimming took 3 bases from V and 1 from J, leaving 13 bases between them. The germline V gene has CDR1 LGHDT and CDR2 YNNKEL (reference sequence). The CDR3 consists of 16 residues. The CDR3 DNA sequence: TGTGCCAGCAGCCAGGGTGCGGGGGCTTCTGGAAACACCATATATTTT. It codes for CASSQGAGASGNTIYF.

The V gene is TRBV6-5, the J gene TRBJ1-1; 8 bases are shared with TRBD1. Germline V gene sequence: CDR1 MNHEY, CDR2 SVGAGI. The CDR3 spans 13 residues. The V and J ends lost 9 bases and 7 bases, in that order; junction bases with no gene match: 10. CDR3 loop: CASTIQGAGEAFF. The DNA of the CDR3 is TGTGCCAGTACCATTCAGGGGGCAGGTGAAGCTTTCTTT.

The chain joins TRBV15 to TRBJ1-4; no clear D. The CDR3 loop spans 15 amino acids. Germline V CDR1 and CDR2: LNHNV, YYDKDF (reference sequence). V lost 2 bases, J lost 6 bases, and 13 bases lay in between. The CDR3 nucleotides read TGTGCCACCAGCAGACGTCCTCGTCCTGATGAAAAACTGTTTTTT. Protein product: CATSRRPRPDEKLFF.

The V call is TRBV6-2 or TRBV6-3, the J call TRBJ1-2; 10 positions agree with TRBD1. The CDR3 consists of 13 residues. J was trimmed by 7 bases and V by 5 bases; bases with no gene match: 4. Germline-derived CDR1 and CDR2 are MNHEY and SVGEGT. CDR3 nucleotides: TGTGCCAGCAGTGACAGGGGGCACGGTGGCTACACCTTC. Its protein is CASSDRGHGGYTF.

V and J are TRBV6-1 and TRBJ1-2, with D unresolved. The V and J ends lost 1 base and 0 bases respectively, with 9 bases between them. This CDR3 is built from 15 residues. Germline V gives CDR1 MNHNS, CDR2 SASEGT. DNA for the CDR3: TGTGCCAGCAGTGAAGATTCAGCCGCTAACTATGGCTACACCTTC. Its translation is CASSEDSAANYGYTF.

CDR3 bases: TGTGCCAGCAGCCAAGGGCGAGTGTCGGCGGGCTCCGCTTTCTTT. Translation gives CASSQGRVSAGSAFF. The chain employs TRBV3-1 (or the pseudogene TRBV3-2) and TRBJ1-1; D unresolved. Trimming took 1 base from V and 11 from J, leaving 20 bases between them. The CDR3 runs to 15 residues. The V gene's germline CDR1 is LGHDT and CDR2 YNNKEL (reference sequence).

This clone was detected a few times. The chain has TRBV6-1 and TRBJ2-5; no reliable D call. The germline gives CDR1 MNHNS, CDR2 SASEGT. V lost 2 bases and J 4 bases, leaving 5 bases between the germline ends. The CDR3 has 12 residues. The CDR3: CASSEHIETQYF. As DNA, the CDR3 is TGTGCCAGCAGTGAACATATAGAGACCCAGTACTTC.

The sample holds one count of this clone. The rearrangement joins TRBV5-1 to TRBJ2-2; 7 positions match TRBD2. After removal of 5 bases from V and 1 base from J, the junction contained 5 bases not matched to a gene. CDR3 size: 15 residues. Germline CDR1 is SGHRS and CDR2 is YFSETQ. The CDR3 sequence: CASSGSGGNTGELFF. In DNA form, the CDR3 reads TGCGCCAGCAGTGGATCGGGGGGGAACACCGGGGAGCTGTTTTTT.

This chain connects TRBV2 to TRBJ1-5; the D is unclear. The V and J ends lost 3 bases and 5 bases respectively, with 8 bases between them. CDR1 and CDR2 (germline): SNHLY, FYNNEI. This CDR3 contains 13 residues. Here the CDR3 DNA reads TGTGCCAGCAGTGACATCCTTCATCAGCCCCAGCATTTT. Its protein is CASSDILHQPQHF.

The chain couples TRBV18 to TRBJ2-7; D uncertain. V lost 0 bases and J lost 3, with 15 bases in between. Germline V lookup: CDR1 KGHSH, CDR2 LQKENI. The CDR3 is 16 residues long. CDR3 sequence reads: CASSPPVRVGYYEQYF. As DNA, the CDR3 is TGTGCCAGCTCACCACCGGTAAGGGTTGGTTACTACGAGCAGTACTTC.

This clone has just one count. The chain has TRBV6-5 and TRBJ1-3; tentative D call: TRBD1 (5 bases). The germline V and J ends were trimmed by 6 bases and 0 bases, with 9 bases remaining between them. The CDR3 is made up of 14 amino acids. Per the germline V gene, CDR1 is MNHEY and CDR2 is SVGAGI. CDR3 region: CASSRDFSGNTIYF. DNA of the CDR3: TGTGCCAGCAGCAGGGACTTCTCTGGAAACACCATATATTTT.

This sequence joins TRBV5-1 and TRBJ1-2; 9 nucleotides agree with TRBD1. Trimming cost V 3 bases and J 10 bases; bases outside gene matches: 10. From germline, CDR1 is SGHRS and CDR2 YFSETQ. The CDR3 totals 14 residues. The CDR3 loop is CASSSTGGSLDYTF. DNA of the CDR3: TGCGCCAGCAGCTCGACAGGGGGGAGCTTAGACTACACCTTC.